This TCR beta chain was observed in a study of T cells in Graves' hyperthyroidism and ophthalmopathy. There were TCR beta CDR3 regions amplified from RNA transcripts. First-round RT-PCR targeting the TCR CDR3 was performed with the HTBI primer set. TCRdb fed the multiplex PCR reads into MiXCR, producing one record per CDR3 protein. The data contain roughly 800,000 distinct CDR3 sequences, over 35% of them seen just once; the ten biggest clones take up 7.5% to 9.5%. Diagnosis of hyperthyroidism was new in patients aged 18 to 65, and its duration was under 2 months. PBMCs stemmed from approximately 9.1 ml fresh peripheral blood. This CDR3 has 8 residues. The germline V gene encodes CDR1 DFQATT and CDR2 SNEGSKA (reference sequence). Comment on this clonotype: At one boundary the junction diverges from the germline segment, which might be a read error.

The chain has TRBV20-1 and TRBJ2-6; either TRBD1 or TRBD2 may fit D (6 bases each). This TCR came from a man aged 18-30 years with Graves' hyperthyroidism. The sample was blood. CDR3 nucleotide sequence: TGCAGTGCGATTCGCGGGACATTC. Translated, it gives CSAIRGTF.